This T cell receptor (beta chain) stems from a study of T cells in Graves' hyperthyroidism and ophthalmopathy. When hyperthyroidism was first diagnosed, the blood sample was taken, preceding any ophthalmopathy symptoms. Researchers took RNA transcripts and amplified the TCR beta CDR3 regions from them. The primer set for the first-round RT-PCR of the TCR CDR3 was HTBI. Using its own MiXCR run on the multiplex PCR reads, TCRdb lists one record per CDR3 protein. The sample shows 550,000 to 850,000 distinct CDR3 sequences, approximately 18% of them seen only once. The sample comprised blood. This TCR was sampled from a woman aged 45-59 years with Graves' hyperthyroidism that later progressed to Graves' ophthalmopathy.

The CDR3 DNA is TGTGCCAGCAGCGACGGCGGGGAGCTGTTTTTT. Encoded protein: CASSDGGELFF. J is TRBJ2-2 and V is TRBV7-3, with D uncertain. The CDR3 has 11 amino acids. Germline CDR1 SGHTA, CDR2 FQGTGA. Trimming removed 5 bases from V and 7 bases from J, with 5 bases in between.